The rows below give T cell receptor beta chains drawn from one sample of a study of blood T cell repertoires in COVID-19. Method: immunoSEQ multiplex PCR; TCRdb's copy keeps in-frame clones and lacks some. The data show some 62,000 clones, with about 90% seen just once and more than 4% held by the top ten. Sequencing was done on a sample of peripheral blood. Receptors originate from a human donor in a cohort sampled during active COVID-19. Both conserved end residues are part of each CDR3. A D gene is named only where the DNA matches it firmly. Where a row states a size, it is once, few, many or the class of an expanded clone; other rows omit it.

clone_size d_call j_call cdr3_length v_call cdr3_nt cdr3_aa
NA NA TRBJ2-2 15 TRBV7-3 TGTGCCAGCAGCTTAGTACTAGCCCCCACCGGGGAGCTGTTTTTT CASSLVLAPTGELFF
once NA TRBJ2-7 20 TRBV12-1 TGTGCCAGCAGCTTTGCGTACATGCGACGTCGGCGGGAGGGCCTAGGAGAGCAGTACTTC CASSFAYMRRRREGLGEQYF
NA NA TRBJ2-3 15 TRBV7-2 TGTGCCAGCAGCCCTGACAGATCAAGCACAGATACGCAGTATTTT CASSPDRSSTDTQYF
NA TRBD2 TRBJ2-7 15 TRBV7-8 TGTGCCAGCAGCTTACGCCCTAGCGGGAGAGGCGAGCAGTACTTC CASSLRPSGRGEQYF
NA TRBD1 TRBJ1-1 13 TRBV2 TGTGCCAGCATCGAGGACAGGGACACTGAAGCTTTCTTT CASIEDRDTEAFF
once TRBD2 TRBJ2-3 17 TRBV3-1/TRBV3-2 TGTGCCAGCAGCCAAGATGGACTAGCGGGGGTCACAGATACGCAGTATTTT CASSQDGLAGVTDTQYF
NA NA TRBJ1-4 14 TRBV28 TGTGCCAGTCTACCGAGGGGGAACAATGAAAAACTGTTTTTT CASLPRGNNEKLFF
NA NA TRBJ1-2 13 TRBV5-1 TGCGCCAGCAGCTTGTTGTCAGGCTATGGCTACACCTTC CASSLLSGYGYTF
once TRBD1 TRBJ1-6 15 TRBV5-1 TGCGCCAGCAGCAACGACAGGGCGCAAAATTCACCCCTCCACTTT CASSNDRAQNSPLHF
NA NA TRBJ2-2 15 TRBV19 TGTGCCAGTAGTAGGCTCGGGGTTATCACCGGGGAGCTGTTTTTT CASSRLGVITGELFF
NA TRBD2 TRBJ2-7 13 TRBV19 TGTGCCAGTCAGGGACTAGCCGCGGTCGAGCAGTACTTC CASQGLAAVEQYF
NA TRBD2 TRBJ2-5 17 TRBV30 TGTGCCTGGAGTCAAGGGTGGCTAGCGGAGGGCCAAGAGACCCAGTACTTC CAWSQGWLAEGQETQYF
NA NA TRBJ2-5 13 TRBV28 TGTGCCAGCAGTTTTCAGTTAACAGACACCCAGTACTTC CASSFQLTDTQYF
NA TRBD1 TRBJ1-2 17 TRBV7-2 TGTGCCAGCAGCTTACCGGGACAGGGGGAGATTAACTATGGCTACACCTTC CASSLPGQGEINYGYTF
NA TRBD2 TRBJ2-7 16 TRBV5-1 TGCGCCAGCAGTCCCCGGCTAGCGGGAGGGCCGTTTGAGCAGTACTTC CASSPRLAGGPFEQYF
NA NA TRBJ2-2 16 TRBV7-2 TGTGCCAGCAGCCCACGGGGGGCACCTACCGCCGGGGAGCTGTTTTTT CASSPRGAPTAGELFF
NA TRBD2 TRBJ2-5 18 TRBV5-1 TGCGCCAGCAGCCCCGGTCGGCTAGCGGGGGGGTATGAAGAGACCCAGTACTTC CASSPGRLAGGYEETQYF
NA TRBD1 TRBJ2-7 11 TRBV20-1 TGCAGTGCCAGACAGGACAGGGAGCAGTACTTC CSARQDREQYF
NA NA TRBJ2-7 15 TRBV4-3 TGCGCCAGCAGCCAAGATAGGCAGGGGATCTACGAGCAGTACTTC CASSQDRQGIYEQYF
NA TRBD1 TRBJ1-5 15 TRBV19 TGTGCCAGTAGTAAACAGGGGGCAGGGGATCAGCCCCAGCATTTT CASSKQGAGDQPQHF
few TRBD2 TRBJ2-5 15 TRBV5-1 TGCGCCAGCAGCTTGACTAGCGGGAGAGGTGAGACCCAGTACTTC CASSLTSGRGETQYF
few TRBD2 TRBJ2-7 19 TRBV27 TGTGCCAGCAGTTCGGTACCCATCCTGACTAGCGGGGCTTCCTACGAGCAGTACTTC CASSSVPILTSGASYEQYF
NA NA TRBJ1-2 15 TRBV7-9 TGTGCCAGCAGCTTATTGGCGGGACCTAACTATGGCTACACCTTC CASSLLAGPNYGYTF
NA TRBD1 TRBJ2-7 14 TRBV18 TGTGCCAGCTCGCAACAGGGGGACCCCTACGAGCAGTACTTC CASSQQGDPYEQYF
NA NA TRBJ1-2 12 TRBV7-2 TGTGCCAGCAGCTTTCGACAGGTCGGCTACACCTTC CASSFRQVGYTF
NA NA TRBJ2-7 12 TRBV6-2/TRBV6-3 TGTGCCAGCAGTTACGCGGCTTACGAGCAGTACTTC CASSYAAYEQYF
NA NA TRBJ1-2 12 TRBV6-5 TGTGCCAGCAGTTACGGGACATCCGGCTACACCTTC CASSYGTSGYTF
NA TRBD2 TRBJ2-3 14 TRBV19 TGTGCCAGTAGTCGTAGCGGGGGCACAGATACGCAGTATTTT CASSRSGGTDTQYF
NA NA TRBJ2-3 13 TRBV18 TGTGCCAGCTCATCGACTTCCGCAGATACGCAGTATTTT CASSSTSADTQYF
NA NA TRBJ2-7 17 TRBV21-1 TGTGCCAGCAGCAAATCCGCTGGTTCAGGGGGATCCTACGAGCAGTACTTC CASSKSAGSGGSYEQYF
NA TRBD1 TRBJ1-4 16 TRBV4-2 TGTGCCAGCTTACCCCAGGGGGATGCAACTAATGAAAAACTGTTTTTT CASLPQGDATNEKLFF
NA NA TRBJ2-3 11 TRBV11-2 TGTGCCAGCAGCCACACAGATACGCAGTATTTT CASSHTDTQYF
NA NA TRBJ1-5 16 TRBV7-2 TGTGCCAGCAGTCTCGGTCGCCCGAATAGCAATCAGCCCCAGCATTTT CASSLGRPNSNQPQHF
NA NA TRBJ2-1 15 TRBV11-2 TGTGCCAGCAGCCCGGGGGAAAGCTCCTACAATGAGCAGTTCTTC CASSPGESSYNEQFF
NA TRBD1 TRBJ1-1 12 TRBV29-1 TGCAGCGGTGGGACAGGGTACGCTGAAGCTTTCTTT CSGGTGYAEAFF
NA TRBD1 TRBJ2-2 14 TRBV29-1 TGCAGCGGATCCGGGACAGGGTCTGTCGGGGAGCTGTTTTTT CSGSGTGSVGELFF
once TRBD1 TRBJ1-1 12 TRBV11-1 TGTGCCAGCAGCGCGGACAGGGCTGAAGCTTTCTTT CASSADRAEAFF
NA NA TRBJ1-2 15 TRBV19 TGTGCCAGTGCAGATCCGGGGAAAGCTAACTATGGCTACACCTTC CASADPGKANYGYTF
NA TRBD1 TRBJ1-5 14 TRBV6-6 TGTGCCAGCAGTACTCGACAGGGAGGTCAGCCCCAGCATTTT CASSTRQGGQPQHF
NA TRBD1 TRBJ2-7 17 TRBV11-2 TGTGCCAGCAGCTTAGCCCGGACAGGAAAGAGCTCCTACGAGCAGTACTTC CASSLARTGKSSYEQYF
NA TRBD2 TRBJ2-3 16 TRBV5-1 TGCGCCAGCAGCACGGGAGGGGACGGTGGAGCAGATACGCAGTATTTT CASSTGGDGGADTQYF